The 23 T cell receptor beta chains in this list originate from one sample, sequenced in a study of OX40 agonist ivuxolimab in advanced cancers. Profiled with immunoSEQ multiplex PCR; TCRdb holds only in-frame clones, not every one. The data contain under 150,000 clones, about nine tenths of them seen just once; the ten biggest clones take up less than 1.1%. Source: CD4+ or CD8+ T cells sorted from blood, taken in a trial of the OX40 agonist ivuxolimab. These receptors were obtained from an adult with an advanced solid tumor such as melanoma, head and neck, liver or kidney cancer.

The chain couples TRBV6-5 to TRBJ2-7, with 8 bases that match TRBD1. The CDR3 spans 14 residues. Germline CDR1 and CDR2: MNHEY and SVGAGI. With 5 bases clipped from V and 3 bases from J, the junction kept 6 bases outside the gene matches. CDR3 nucleotide sequence: TGTGCCAGCAGTCCGCTTACAGGGGGCTACGAGCAGTACTTC. Its translation is CASSPLTGGYEQYF.

V and J are TRBV5-1 and TRBJ2-3; tentatively, D is TRBD2 (6 bases). CDR1 is SGHRS, CDR2 YFSETQ, per germline. The CDR3 runs to 14 residues. Between the trimmed V and J ends, which lost 1 base and 6 bases, there was a span of 12 bases. CDR3 loop: CASSLWDFGDTQYF. DNA for the CDR3: TGCGCCAGCAGCTTGTGGGACTTCGGGGATACGCAGTATTTT.

The rearrangement links TRBV9 to TRBJ2-1; possibly TRBD2 for D (5 bases). Trimming took off 1 base at V and 4 bases at J, with 9 bases between the two ends. Germline-derived CDR1 and CDR2 are SGDLS and YYNGEE. This CDR3 spans 14 amino acids. Here the CDR3 reads CASSVNGGYNEQFF. CDR3 in DNA: TGTGCCAGCAGCGTAAACGGAGGTTACAATGAGCAGTTCTTC.

The J gene is TRBJ1-1, the V gene TRBV27; perhaps TRBD1 as D (6 bases). Trimming stripped 2 bases from V and 4 bases from J, with 14 bases between. The CDR3 is made up of 15 amino acids. Germline-derived CDR1 and CDR2 are MNHEY and SMNVEV (reference sequence). The CDR3 region has the DNA TGTGCCAGCAGTTTAGAGGGCAGGGGTCGCACTGAAGCTTTCTTT. Translating gives CASSLEGRGRTEAFF.

The gene calls are TRBV7-6 and TRBJ1-5, with D possibly TRBD1 on 6 matching bases. V lost 1 base and J 6 bases, leaving 16 bases between the germline ends. CDR1 and CDR2 from the germline V gene are SGHVS and FNYEAQ. The CDR3 length is 16 residues. CDR3 region: CASSLGAAGAGQPQHF. In nucleotides, the CDR3 is TGTGCCAGCAGCTTAGGGGCCGCAGGGGCGGGTCAGCCCCAGCATTTT. Together with reference TRBV7-6 and TRBJ1-5, the CDR3 gives the full variable domain: GAGVSQSPRYKVTKRGQDVALRCDPISGHVSLYWYRQALGQGPEFLTYFNYEAQQDKSGLPNDRFSAERPEGSISTLTIQRTEQRDSAMYRCASSLGAAGAGQPQHFGDGTRLSIL.

This clone was observed once. V and J are TRBV18 and TRBJ2-7; D is ambiguous. Germline CDR1 KGHSH, CDR2 LQKENI. V was clipped by 3 bases and J by 3 bases, with 9 bases between them. The CDR3 spans 13 residues. The CDR3: CASSPVGYYEQYF. DNA of the CDR3: TGTGCCAGCTCACCTGTGGGGTACTACGAGCAGTACTTC.

The gene calls are TRBV5-1 and TRBJ2-4, with D possibly being TRBD1 or TRBD2 (6 bases each). The CDR3 runs to 16 residues. Trimming took off 2 bases at V and 6 bases at J, with 18 bases between the two ends. The germline CDR1 and CDR2 sequences are SGHRS and YFSETQ. CDR3 sequence reads: CASSLLQQGGGNIQYF. CDR3 nucleotides: TGCGCCAGCAGCTTACTCCAACAGGGAGGCGGAAACATTCAGTACTTC. Together with reference TRBV5-1 and TRBJ2-4, the CDR3 gives the full variable domain: KAGVTQTPRYLIKTRGQQVTLSCSPISGHRSVSWYQQTPGQGLQFLFEYFSETQRNKGNFPGRFSGRQFSNSRSEMNVSTLELGDSALYLCASSLLQQGGGNIQYFGAGTRLSVL.

This rearrangement joins TRBV5-1 to TRBJ1-2; tentative D call: TRBD1 (6 bases). V was clipped by 0 bases and J by 4 bases, with 16 bases between them. This CDR3 comprises 16 residues. Per germline, CDR1 SGHRS and CDR2 YFSETQ. Here the CDR3 reads CASSLELDSDFYGYTF. In DNA form, the CDR3 reads TGCGCCAGCAGCTTGGAATTGGACAGCGACTTCTATGGCTACACCTTC.

The CDR3 coding sequence is TGTGCCAGCTCCGGGACAGGGAACTACGAGCAGTACTTC. Its translation: CASSGTGNYEQYF. This chain links TRBV7-9 with TRBJ2-7, with TRBD1 matching 9 bases. This CDR3 has 13 residues. J gave up 3 bases and V 8 bases, and 5 bases lay outside the gene matches. Per germline, CDR1 SEHNR and CDR2 FQNEAQ (reference sequence).

The chain uses TRBV6-4 and TRBJ2-3; a possible D gene is TRBD1 (5 bases). Trimming shortened V by 4 bases and J by 5 bases, and 13 bases separated the two germline ends. The CDR3 is 14 amino acids. The germline V gene has CDR1 MRHNA and CDR2 SNTAGT. The CDR3 loop is CASSGQGIGDTQYF. The CDR3 bases are TGTGCCAGCAGTGGGCAGGGAATAGGAGATACGCAGTATTTT.

This chain connects TRBV10-3 to TRBJ2-1, with 10 nucleotides matching TRBD2. The CDR3 runs to 14 residues. Germline lookup yields CDR1 ENHRY and CDR2 SYGVKD. J gave up 5 bases and V 8 bases, and 6 bases lay outside the gene matches. The CDR3 bases are TGTGCCATCCTGGTAGCGGGAGGCCACAATGAGCAGTTCTTC. It translates to CAILVAGGHNEQFF.

The chain uses TRBV5-4 and TRBJ2-5; D is ambiguous. This CDR3 region has 13 residues. The germline gives CDR1 SGHNT, CDR2 YYREEE (reference sequence). V was shortened by 1 base and J by 3 bases, with 7 bases between the two germline ends. The CDR3 loop reads CASSLRAEETQYF. CDR3 nucleotide sequence: TGTGCCAGCAGCTTGCGGGCTGAAGAGACCCAGTACTTC.

V usage is TRBV4-3 and J usage is TRBJ2-2; unclear D gene. Germline lookup yields CDR1 LGHNA and CDR2 YSLEER. With 0 bases removed from V and 6 bases from J, the gap between germline ends came to 29 bases. The CDR3 has 21 amino acids. The DNA of the CDR3 is TGCGCCAGCAGCCAAGAAATTACCCCCCCCGGATCCCCCGGACCATCCGGGGAGCTGTTTTTT. Protein: CASSQEITPPGSPGPSGELFF.

This chain joins TRBV4-3 and TRBJ1-5, with 7 bases that match TRBD1. The germline CDR1 and CDR2 sequences are LGHNA and YSLEER. The V and J ends lost 4 bases and 2 bases, in that order; junction bases with no gene match: 8. CDR3 length: 16 residues. DNA of the CDR3: TGCGCCAGCAGCCCGGGGATCGACAGGGGCAATCAGCCCCAGCATTTT. Protein sequence: CASSPGIDRGNQPQHF.

This clone was seen a single time. This rearrangement joins TRBV4-1 to TRBJ2-3, with TRBD2 identical over 11 bases. Germline trimming cut 0 bases from V and 2 bases from J; bases unmatched to any gene: 7. The germline CDR1 and CDR2 sequences are MGHRA and YSYEKL. The CDR3 is made up of 18 amino acids. The DNA of the CDR3 is TGCGCCAGCAGCCAAGATCAGGGGACTAGCGGTTTCACAGATACGCAGTATTTT. Translated, it gives CASSQDQGTSGFTDTQYF.

The J gene is TRBJ1-1, the V gene TRBV20-1; no definite D call. V was pared by 1 base and J by 7 bases, with 4 bases between. The V gene's germline CDR1 is DFQATT and CDR2 SNEGSKA (reference sequence). The CDR3 sequence is 10 residues long. CDR3 in DNA: TGCAGTGCTAGAGGTAGTGAAGCTTTCTTT. Residues: CSARGSEAFF.

This clone turned up a few times. The rearrangement joins TRBV28 to TRBJ1-5, with D possibly being TRBD1 (6 bases). The CDR3 extends over 16 amino acids. The V end was cut by 0 bases, the J end by 5 bases, with 14 bases between. In germline, CDR1 is MDHEN, CDR2 SYDVKM. This chain's CDR3 is CASSLWGRGNHQPQHF. CDR3 bases: TGTGCCAGCAGTTTATGGGGTAGGGGGAACCATCAGCCCCAGCATTTT.

The chain carries TRBV10-3 and TRBJ2-2, with TRBD1 matching over 10 bases. The V gene's germline CDR1 is ENHRY and CDR2 SYGVKD. The CDR3 extends over 14 amino acids. Unmatched junction bases numbered 6, after V lost 11 bases and J lost 3 bases. CDR3 coding DNA: TGTGCCGCCTCCGGGACAGGGGACACCGGGGAGCTGTTTTTT. As protein: CAASGTGDTGELFF.

This clone has just a few counts. CDR3 loop: CASIPRGTEAFF. The CDR3 nucleotides read TGTGCCAGCATCCCCCGGGGCACTGAAGCTTTCTTT. This chain links TRBV28 with TRBJ1-1; D is unresolved. Germline assignment: CDR1 MDHEN and CDR2 SYDVKM. The CDR3 sequence is 12 residues long. V shed 7 bases and J shed 4 bases, with 10 bases lying between them.

The chain combines TRBV14 with TRBJ1-1; maybe TRBD1 (6 bases). Germline V lookup: CDR1 SGHDN, CDR2 FVKESK. This CDR3 is built from 13 residues. The V end lost 9 bases, the J end lost 4 bases, and 15 bases lay between the germline ends. CDR3 DNA sequence: TGTGCCAGTACTCAGGGGTTCGGCACTGAAGCTTTCTTT. Translating gives CASTQGFGTEAFF.

The chain links TRBV19 to TRBJ1-2; 7 bases map to TRBD1. From germline, CDR1 is LNHDA and CDR2 SQIVND (reference sequence). The V and J ends lost 5 bases and 7 bases, in that order; junction bases with no gene match: 19. CDR3 length: 17 residues. CDR3 DNA: TGTGCCAGTAGTTCTAGATCGGACAGGCCAGTTGAAGGTGGCTACACCTTC. Translated, it gives CASSSRSDRPVEGGYTF.

The chain uses TRBV13 and TRBJ1-1; 10 bases fit TRBD1. V lost 2 bases and J lost 4; bases outside the gene matches: 7. The CDR3 covers 16 residues. Per the germline V gene, CDR1 is PRHDT and CDR2 is FYEKMQ (reference sequence). As DNA, the CDR3 is TGTGCCAGCAGCTTAAAAGGACAGGGGGATATCACTGAAGCTTTCTTT. Residues: CASSLKGQGDITEAFF.

The CDR3 protein is CASSQTSGTYNEQFF. The CDR3 region has the DNA TGCGCCAGCAGCCAGACTAGCGGGACCTACAATGAGCAGTTCTTC. V usage is TRBV4-1 and J usage is TRBJ2-1, with TRBD2 identical over 11 bases. CDR3 length: 15 amino acids. V was clipped by 3 bases and J by 2 bases; unmatched bases: 0. Germline loops: CDR1 MGHRA, CDR2 YSYEKL.